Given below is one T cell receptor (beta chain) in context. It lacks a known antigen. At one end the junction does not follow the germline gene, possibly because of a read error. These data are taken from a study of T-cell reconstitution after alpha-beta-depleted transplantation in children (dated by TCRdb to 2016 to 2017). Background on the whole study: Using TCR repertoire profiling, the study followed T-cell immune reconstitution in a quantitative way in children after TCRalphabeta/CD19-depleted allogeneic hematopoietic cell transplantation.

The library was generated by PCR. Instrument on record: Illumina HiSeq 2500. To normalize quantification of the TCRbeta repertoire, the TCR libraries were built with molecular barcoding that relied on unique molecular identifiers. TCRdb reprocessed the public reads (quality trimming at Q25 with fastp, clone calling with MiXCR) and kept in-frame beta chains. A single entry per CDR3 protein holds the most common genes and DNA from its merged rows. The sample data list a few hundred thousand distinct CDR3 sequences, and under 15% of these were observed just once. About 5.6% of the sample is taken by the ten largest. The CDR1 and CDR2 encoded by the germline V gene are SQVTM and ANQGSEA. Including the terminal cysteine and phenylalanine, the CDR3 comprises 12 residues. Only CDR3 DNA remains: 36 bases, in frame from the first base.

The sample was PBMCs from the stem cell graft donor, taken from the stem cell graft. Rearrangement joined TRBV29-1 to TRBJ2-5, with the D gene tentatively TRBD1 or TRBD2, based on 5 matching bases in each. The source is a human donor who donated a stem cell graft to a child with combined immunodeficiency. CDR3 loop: CSVVLKGEIQYF. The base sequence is TGCAGCGTTGTGCTGAAAGGGGAGATCCAGTACTTC. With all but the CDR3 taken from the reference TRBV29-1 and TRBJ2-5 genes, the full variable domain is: SAVISQKPSRDICQRGTSLTIQCQVDSQVTMMFWYRQQPGQSLTLIATANQGSEATYESGFVIDKFPISRPNLTFSTLTVSNMSPEDSSIYLCSVVLKGEIQYFGPGTRLLVL.